These 23 T cell receptor beta chains originate from one sample sequenced in a study of control samples from healthy donors and cancer patients (dated by TCRdb to 2018 to 2020). The receptor library was made with the immunoSEQ multiplex PCR assay. The table was pulled from immuneACCESS by TCRdb, which kept in-frame rearrangements only. Such tables lose some clones; where checked, under half of the loss comes from unresolved V genes, and the rest has no known cause. The sample table shows 110,000 or so clones, and roughly 89% are seen once. In total, the top ten clones hold 9% to 14% of the sample. Specimen: blood. These TCRs come from a man aged 25-45 years in good health.

The chain combines TRBV5-6 with TRBJ1-2; possible D gene TRBD1, 5 bases. Germline-derived CDR1 and CDR2 are SGHDT and YYEEEE. With 2 bases removed from V and 4 bases from J, the gap between germline ends came to 9 bases. The CDR3 is 13 amino acids. The CDR3 loop is CASSFTGGYGYTF. The CDR3, as DNA: TGTGCCAGCAGCTTTACAGGAGGCTATGGCTACACCTTC.

This clone was seen just once. The CDR3 here is CASSGQGAPYEQYF. CDR3 bases: TGTGCCAGCAGCGGACAGGGGGCCCCCTACGAGCAGTACTTC. This chain uses TRBV6-5 with TRBJ2-7; 11 bases fit TRBD1. The CDR3 totals 14 residues. Germline loops: CDR1 MNHEY, CDR2 SVGAGI. The V segment lost 6 bases and the J segment 2 bases; nucleotides outside the gene matches: 3.

The chain's CDR3 is CASSSSDRGYGYTF. In DNA, the CDR3 is TGTGCCAGCAGCTCTTCCGACAGGGGGTATGGCTACACCTTC. The chain uses TRBV7-8 and TRBJ1-2, with TRBD1 identical over 9 bases. This CDR3 region has 14 residues. Trimming cost V 4 bases and J 5 bases; bases outside gene matches: 5. Germline CDR1 is SGHVS and CDR2 is FQNEAQ.

J is TRBJ1-2 and V is TRBV10-3, with 8 positions matching TRBD1. V trimming: 6 bases; J trimming: 6 bases; junction bases outside the gene matches: 6. Germline CDR1 and CDR2: ENHRY and SYGVKD. The CDR3 contains 13 residues. The CDR3 nucleotides read TGTGCCATCAGCGAGGGACAGGATAATGGCTACACCTTC. Translating gives CAISEGQDNGYTF.

The V call is TRBV3-1 (or the pseudogene TRBV3-2), the J call TRBJ2-7; 9 nucleotides match TRBD1. This CDR3 has 14 residues. Germline V lookup: CDR1 LGHDT, CDR2 YNNKEL (reference sequence). V gave up 3 bases and J gave up 3 bases; unmatched junction bases: 3. The CDR3 region is CASSHGTGIYEQYF. The CDR3 nucleotides are TGTGCCAGCAGCCATGGGACAGGGATCTACGAGCAGTACTTC.

This clone was seen a single time. The chain couples TRBV18 to TRBJ1-6; possibly TRBD1 for D (5 bases). V gave up 8 bases and J gave up 5 bases, with 16 bases separating them. CDR1 and CDR2 (germline): KGHSH, LQKENI. This CDR3 contains 15 residues. CDR3 amino acids: CASNQGSLNNSPLHF. The DNA of the CDR3 is TGTGCCAGCAATCAGGGATCCCTTAATAATTCACCCCTCCACTTT.

As for this clone: Other DNA sequences of this sample code for an identical CDR3. The chain uses TRBV3-1 (or the pseudogene TRBV3-2) and TRBJ2-1; 7 bases fit TRBD2. With 1 base clipped from V and 0 bases from J, the junction kept 0 bases outside the gene matches. This CDR3 contains 15 residues. CDR1 and CDR2 from the germline V gene are LGHDT and YNNKEL (reference sequence). CDR3 protein: CASSQGGGSYNEQFF. For the CDR3, the DNA is TGTGCCAGCAGCCAAGGGGGGGGCTCCTACAATGAGCAGTTCTTC.

The CDR3 nucleotides read TGTGCCAGCAGTGAAGGAGCGGGGACAGATACGCAGTATTTT. It translates to CASSEGAGTDTQYF. The V and J genes are TRBV6-1 and TRBJ2-3; 7 nucleotides agree with TRBD2. This CDR3 has 14 amino acids. Unmatched junction bases numbered 1, after V lost 1 base and J lost 3 bases. Germline V lookup: CDR1 MNHNS, CDR2 SASEGT.

This clone was seen a few times. This chain connects TRBV5-6 to TRBJ1-6; 8 positions match TRBD1. The V gene end was trimmed by 4 bases and the J gene end by 7 bases; junction bases not matched to a gene: 10. CDR3 size: 16 residues. CDR1 and CDR2 (germline): SGHDT, YYEEEE. The CDR3 DNA follows: TGTGCCAGCAGCCCGTTACGACAGGGGCTCAATTCACCCCTCCACTTT. Encoded protein: CASSPLRQGLNSPLHF.

This chain uses TRBV30 with TRBJ1-4, with D unresolved. Germline V CDR1 and CDR2: GTSNPN, SVGIG (reference sequence). Between the trimmed V and J ends, which lost 0 bases and 4 bases, there was a span of 6 bases. The CDR3 length is 13 residues. The CDR3 sequence is CAWSVQVNEKLFF. CDR3 nucleotide sequence: TGTGCCTGGAGTGTTCAGGTTAATGAAAAACTGTTTTTT.

This clone was recorded once. The chain combines TRBV24-1 with TRBJ2-5; the match to TRBD1 covers 8 bases. The germline V gene has CDR1 KGHDR and CDR2 SFDVKD. With 7 bases clipped from V and 5 bases from J, the junction kept 8 bases outside the gene matches. This CDR3 contains 14 residues. The CDR3 DNA reads as TGTGCCACCAGCAGTCCCCGGGACAGGGAGACCCAGTACTTC. Its translation: CATSSPRDRETQYF.

The chain recombines TRBV28 with TRBJ2-2, with D possibly TRBD1 on 5 matching bases. V lost 3 bases to trimming and J lost 2 bases, with 19 bases between them. The CDR3 is 18 residues long. Germline V gene lookup returns CDR1 MDHEN and CDR2 SYDVKM. CDR3 region: CASSFTGHGSVNTGELFF. The CDR3 DNA is TGTGCCAGCAGTTTCACAGGTCACGGGTCAGTAAACACCGGGGAGCTGTTTTTT.

J is TRBJ1-6 and V is TRBV15; D is undetermined. Trimming pared 1 base from V and 0 bases from J, leaving 10 bases between. The CDR3 length is 17 residues. CDR1 and CDR2 (germline): LNHNV, YYDKDF (reference sequence). The CDR3 is CATSRAGISSYNSPLHF. As DNA, the CDR3 is TGTGCCACCAGCAGAGCGGGGATTAGCTCCTATAATTCACCCCTCCACTTT. Together with reference TRBV15 and TRBJ1-6, the CDR3 gives the full variable domain: DAMVIQNPRYQVTQFGKPVTLSCSQTLNHNVMYWYQQKSSQAPKLLFHYYDKDFNNEADTPDNFQSRRPNTSFCFLDIRSPGLGDTAMYLCATSRAGISSYNSPLHFGNGTRLTVT.

The CDR3 protein is CASSGWGELFF. The CDR3 coding sequence is TGTGCCAGCAGCGGGTGGGGGGAGCTGTTTTTT. The rearrangement joins TRBV3-1 (or the pseudogene TRBV3-2) to TRBJ2-2; no clear D gene. The CDR3 is 11 residues long. In germline, CDR1 is LGHDT, CDR2 YNNKEL (reference sequence). V gave up 5 bases and J gave up 8 bases, with 6 bases separating them.

J is TRBJ2-3 and V is TRBV30; TRBD2 might be the D (7 bases). V lost 0 bases and J lost 1, with 14 bases in between. This CDR3 spans 16 amino acids. CDR1 is GTSNPN and CDR2 is SVGIG in the germline V gene (reference sequence). The CDR3 DNA sequence: TGTGCCTGGAGTGTACTCGCGGGGGCGGGCACAGATACGCAGTATTTT. It encodes CAWSVLAGAGTDTQYF.

The chain employs TRBV10-3 and TRBJ1-5; possibly TRBD1 for D (5 bases). Trimming took 4 bases from V and 3 from J, leaving 10 bases between them. This CDR3 has 14 amino acids. Germline CDR1 ENHRY, CDR2 SYGVKD. The CDR3 is CAISADSYNQPQHF. The CDR3 DNA reads as TGTGCCATCAGTGCAGACAGCTACAATCAGCCCCAGCATTTT.

The chain employs TRBV12-3 or TRBV12-4 and TRBJ1-2; tentatively, D is TRBD1 (5 bases). V was cut by 4 bases and J by 5 bases, with 11 bases left in between. This CDR3 spans 13 amino acids. CDR3 coding DNA: TGTGCCAGCAGTTACTCCGGGACTTATGGCTACACCTTC. Translation: CASSYSGTYGYTF.

The gene calls are TRBV19 and TRBJ2-7; 11 positions match TRBD1. The V and J ends lost 5 bases and 5 bases, in that order; junction bases with no gene match: 8. This CDR3 comprises 15 residues. Germline CDR1 LNHDA, CDR2 SQIVND (reference sequence). The CDR3 DNA follows: TGTGCCAGTAGTCTGGAGGACAGGGGGCTCGACGAGCAGTACTTC. Translation gives CASSLEDRGLDEQYF. The complete variable domain, with remaining parts taken from reference TRBV19 and TRBJ2-7, reads DGGITQSPKYLFRKEGQNVTLSCEQNLNHDAMYWYRQDPGQGLRLIYYSQIVNDFQKGDIAEGYSVSREKKESFPLTVTSAQKNPTAFYLCASSLEDRGLDEQYFGPGTRLTVT.

The chain couples TRBV9 to TRBJ1-1; 11 nucleotides match TRBD1. With 3 bases clipped from V and 6 bases from J, the junction kept 7 bases outside the gene matches. Germline CDR1 and CDR2: SGDLS and YYNGEE. The CDR3 is 15 residues long. CDR3 coding DNA: TGTGCCAGCAGCGCAAGTGGACAGGGGGCCGCTGAAGCTTTCTTT. Translating gives CASSASGQGAAEAFF.

This clone was observed many times. V usage is TRBV6-1 and J usage is TRBJ2-3; 9 nucleotides line up with TRBD2. The germline gives CDR1 MNHNS, CDR2 SASEGT. The CDR3 length is 16 residues. The V and J ends lost 3 bases and 6 bases, in that order; junction bases with no gene match: 10. CDR3 bases: TGTGCCAGCAGTGACTTTTCCAGCGGGGGGCCGGATACGCAGTATTTT. It specifies CASSDFSSGGPDTQYF.

This clone was picked up one time. The chain uses TRBV5-1 and TRBJ2-7, with no clear D. CDR1 is SGHRS, CDR2 YFSETQ, per germline. The CDR3 runs to 14 residues. The V end lost 4 bases, the J end lost 7 bases, and 18 bases lay between the germline ends. Here the CDR3 DNA reads TGCGCCAGCAGCGGCCCTCGAACAGCTGTTGAGCAGTACTTC. This translates into CASSGPRTAVEQYF.

This chain connects TRBV2 to TRBJ1-4; the D gene is possibly TRBD1 (6 bases). CDR1 is SNHLY, CDR2 FYNNEI, per germline. The CDR3 has 14 residues. V lost 8 bases and J lost 3, with 13 bases in between. The CDR3 nucleotides are TGTGCCAGCGTACGGGACAACTCTAATGAAAAACTGTTTTTT. It codes for CASVRDNSNEKLFF.

This clone was seen just once. The V call is TRBV6-5, the J call TRBJ1-5; D gene ambiguous. The V gene's germline CDR1 is MNHEY and CDR2 SVGAGI. Trimming took off 2 bases at V and 0 bases at J, with 8 bases between the two ends. The CDR3 sequence is 15 residues long. The CDR3 region has the DNA TGTGCCAGCAGTTACAGCAGGTATAGCAATCAGCCCCAGCATTTT. Encoded protein: CASSYSRYSNQPQHF.